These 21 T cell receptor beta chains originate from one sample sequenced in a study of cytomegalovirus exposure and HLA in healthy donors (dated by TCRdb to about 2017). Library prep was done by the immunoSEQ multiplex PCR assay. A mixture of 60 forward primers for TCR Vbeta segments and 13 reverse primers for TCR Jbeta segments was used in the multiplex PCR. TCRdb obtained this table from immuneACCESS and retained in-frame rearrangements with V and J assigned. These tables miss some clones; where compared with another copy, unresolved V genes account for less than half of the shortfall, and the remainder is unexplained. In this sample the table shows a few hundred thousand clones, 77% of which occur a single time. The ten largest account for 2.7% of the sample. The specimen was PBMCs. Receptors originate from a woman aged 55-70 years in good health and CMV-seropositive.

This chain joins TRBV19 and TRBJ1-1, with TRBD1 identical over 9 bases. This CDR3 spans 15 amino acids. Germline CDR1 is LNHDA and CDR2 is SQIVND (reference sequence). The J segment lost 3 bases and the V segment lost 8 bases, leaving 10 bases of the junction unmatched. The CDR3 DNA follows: TGTGCCAGTTATCAACAAGGGACAGGGTACACTGAAGCTTTCTTT. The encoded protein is CASYQQGTGYTEAFF.

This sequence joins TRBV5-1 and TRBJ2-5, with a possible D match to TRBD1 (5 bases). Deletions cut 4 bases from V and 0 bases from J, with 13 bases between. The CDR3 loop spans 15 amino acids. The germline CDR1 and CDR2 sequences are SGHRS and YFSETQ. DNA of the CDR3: TGCGCCAGCAGCCCCCGACAGACCTACCAAGAGACCCAGTACTTC. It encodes CASSPRQTYQETQYF.

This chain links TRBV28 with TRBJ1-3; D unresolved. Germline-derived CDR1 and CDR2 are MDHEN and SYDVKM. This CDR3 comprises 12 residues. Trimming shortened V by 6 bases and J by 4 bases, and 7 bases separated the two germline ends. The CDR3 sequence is CASRRGGNTIYF. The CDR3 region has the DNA TGTGCCAGCAGGCGAGGGGGAAACACCATATATTTT.

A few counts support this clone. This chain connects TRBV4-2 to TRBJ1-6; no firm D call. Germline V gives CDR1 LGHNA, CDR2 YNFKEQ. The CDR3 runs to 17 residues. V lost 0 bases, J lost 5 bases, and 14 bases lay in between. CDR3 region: CASSQDGIVSHNSPLHF. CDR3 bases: TGTGCCAGCAGCCAAGACGGGATAGTGTCGCATAATTCACCCCTCCACTTT.

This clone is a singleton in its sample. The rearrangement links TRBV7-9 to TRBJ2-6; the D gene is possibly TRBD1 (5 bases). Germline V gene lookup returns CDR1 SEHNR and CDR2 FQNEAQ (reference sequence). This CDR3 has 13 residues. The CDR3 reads CAVGASGANVLTF. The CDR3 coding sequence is TGTGCGGTTGGGGCATCTGGGGCCAACGTCCTGACTTTC.

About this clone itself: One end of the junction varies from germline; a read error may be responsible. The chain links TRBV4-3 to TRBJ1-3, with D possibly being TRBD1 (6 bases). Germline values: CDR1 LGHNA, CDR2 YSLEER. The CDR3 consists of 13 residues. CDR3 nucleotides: TGCGCCAGCAGCCAAGGGACCGGGACAAAGTTTAATTTT. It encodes CASSQGTGTKFNF.

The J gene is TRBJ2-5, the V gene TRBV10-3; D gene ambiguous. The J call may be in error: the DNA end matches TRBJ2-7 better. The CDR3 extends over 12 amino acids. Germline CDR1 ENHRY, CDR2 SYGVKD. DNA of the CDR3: TGTGCCATCAGTCGTCAGGACTACGAGCAGTACTTC. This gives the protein CAISRQDYEQYF.

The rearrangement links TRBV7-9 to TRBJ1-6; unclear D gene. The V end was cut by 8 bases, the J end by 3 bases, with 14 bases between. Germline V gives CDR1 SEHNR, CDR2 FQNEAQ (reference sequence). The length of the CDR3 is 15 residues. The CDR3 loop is CASGRVAYYNSPLHF. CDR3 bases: TGTGCCAGCGGGAGAGTGGCTTACTATAATTCACCCCTCCACTTT.

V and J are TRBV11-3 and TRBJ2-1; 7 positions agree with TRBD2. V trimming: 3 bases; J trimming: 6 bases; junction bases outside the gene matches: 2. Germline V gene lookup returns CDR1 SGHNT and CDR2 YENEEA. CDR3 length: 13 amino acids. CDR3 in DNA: TGTGCCAGCAGCTTTTCGGGGGGCAATGAGCAGTTCTTC. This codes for CASSFSGGNEQFF.

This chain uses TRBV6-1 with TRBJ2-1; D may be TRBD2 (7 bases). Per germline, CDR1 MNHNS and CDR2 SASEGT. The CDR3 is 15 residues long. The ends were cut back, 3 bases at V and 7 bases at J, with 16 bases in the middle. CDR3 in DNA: TGTGCCAGCAGTGAGGCTGGGGGGGCAAGGAATGAGCAGTTCTTC. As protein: CASSEAGGARNEQFF.

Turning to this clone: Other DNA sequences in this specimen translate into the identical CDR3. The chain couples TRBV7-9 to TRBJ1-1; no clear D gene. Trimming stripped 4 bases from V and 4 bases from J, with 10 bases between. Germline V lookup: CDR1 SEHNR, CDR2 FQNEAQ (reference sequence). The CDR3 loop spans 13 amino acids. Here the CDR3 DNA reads TGTGCCAGCAGCTCCCTGTCGGGCACTGAAGCTTTCTTT. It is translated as CASSSLSGTEAFF. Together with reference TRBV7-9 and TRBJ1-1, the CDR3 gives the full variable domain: DTGVSQNPRHKITKRGQNVTFRCDPISEHNRLYWYRQTLGQGPEFLTYFQNEAQLEKSRLLSDRFSAERPKGSFSTLEIQRTEQGDSAMYLCASSSLSGTEAFFGQGTRLTVV.

CDR3 bases: TGTGCCAGCAGTGCGGACAGGAATTCCTACGAGCAGTACTTC. The encoded protein is CASSADRNSYEQYF. The J gene is TRBJ2-7, the V gene TRBV6-4, with 7 bases fitting TRBD1. This CDR3 comprises 14 residues. CDR1 is MRHNA, CDR2 SNTAGT, per germline. Unmatched junction bases numbered 4, after V lost 4 bases and J lost 1 base.

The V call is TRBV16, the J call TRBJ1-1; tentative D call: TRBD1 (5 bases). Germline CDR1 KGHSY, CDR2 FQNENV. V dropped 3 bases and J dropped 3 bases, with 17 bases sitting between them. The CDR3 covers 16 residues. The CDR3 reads CASSHRSGGGDTEAFF. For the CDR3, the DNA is TGTGCCAGCAGCCATCGCTCGGGGGGAGGGGACACTGAAGCTTTCTTT.

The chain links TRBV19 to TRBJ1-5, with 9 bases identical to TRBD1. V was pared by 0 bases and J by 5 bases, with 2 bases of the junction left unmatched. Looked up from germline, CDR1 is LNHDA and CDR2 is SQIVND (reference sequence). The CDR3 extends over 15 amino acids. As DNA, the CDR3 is TGTGCCAGTAGTATAGAAGGACAGGGGCATCAGCCCCAGCATTTT. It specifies CASSIEGQGHQPQHF.

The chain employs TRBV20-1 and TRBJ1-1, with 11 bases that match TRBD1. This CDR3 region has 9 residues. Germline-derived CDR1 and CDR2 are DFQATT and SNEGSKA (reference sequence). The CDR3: CRGDRGTFF. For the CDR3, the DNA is TGCAGGGGGGACAGGGGGACTTTCTTT.

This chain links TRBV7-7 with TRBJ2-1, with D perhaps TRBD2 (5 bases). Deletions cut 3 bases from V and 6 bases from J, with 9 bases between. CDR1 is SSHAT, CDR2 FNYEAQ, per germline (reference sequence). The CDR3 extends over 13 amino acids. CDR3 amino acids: CASSFEGGNEQFF. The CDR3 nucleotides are TGTGCCAGCAGCTTCGAGGGTGGCAATGAGCAGTTCTTC.

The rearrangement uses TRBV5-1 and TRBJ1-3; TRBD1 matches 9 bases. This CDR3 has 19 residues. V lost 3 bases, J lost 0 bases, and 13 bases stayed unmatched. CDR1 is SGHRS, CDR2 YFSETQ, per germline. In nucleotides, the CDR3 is TGCGCCAGCAGCTCCACCGGGACAGGGCCCTTATACTCTGGAAACACCATATATTTT. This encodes CASSSTGTGPLYSGNTIYF.

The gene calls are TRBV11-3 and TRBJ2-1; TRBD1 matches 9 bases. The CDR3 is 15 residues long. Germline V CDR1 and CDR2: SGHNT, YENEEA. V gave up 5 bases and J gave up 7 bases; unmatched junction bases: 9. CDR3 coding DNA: TGTGCCAGCAGCCCTACCGGACAGGGGTGGAATGAGCAGTTCTTC. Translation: CASSPTGQGWNEQFF. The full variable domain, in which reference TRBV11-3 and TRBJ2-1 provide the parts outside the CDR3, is EAGVVQSPRYKIIEKKQPVAFWCNPISGHNTLYWYLQNLGQGPELLIRYENEEAVDDSQLPKDRFSAERLKGVDSTLKIQPAELGDSAVYLCASSPTGQGWNEQFFGPGTRLTVL.

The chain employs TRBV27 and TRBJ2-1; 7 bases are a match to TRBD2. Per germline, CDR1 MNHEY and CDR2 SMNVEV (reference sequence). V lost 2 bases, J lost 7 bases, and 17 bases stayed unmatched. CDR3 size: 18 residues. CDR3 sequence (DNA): TGTGCCAGCAGTTTAGGGGACTGGGGGAGGGCCGGTGGTAATGAGCAGTTCTTC. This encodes CASSLGDWGRAGGNEQFF.

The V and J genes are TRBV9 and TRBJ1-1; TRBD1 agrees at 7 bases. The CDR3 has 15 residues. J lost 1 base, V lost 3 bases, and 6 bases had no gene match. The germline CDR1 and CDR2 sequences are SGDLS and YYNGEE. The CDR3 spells CASSGPGQQNTEAFF. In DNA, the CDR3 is TGTGCCAGCAGCGGACCGGGACAGCAGAACACTGAAGCTTTCTTT. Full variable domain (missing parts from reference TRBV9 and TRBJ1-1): DSGVTQTPKHLITATGQRVTLRCSPRSGDLSVYWYQQSLDQGLQFLIQYYNGEERAKGNILERFSAQQFPDLHSELNLSSLELGDSALYFCASSGPGQQNTEAFFGQGTRLTVV.

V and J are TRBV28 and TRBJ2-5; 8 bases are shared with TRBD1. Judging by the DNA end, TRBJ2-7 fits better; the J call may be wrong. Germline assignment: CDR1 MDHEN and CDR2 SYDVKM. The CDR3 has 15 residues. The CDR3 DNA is TGTGCCAGCAGAACAGGGGGGACAGCTCCCTACGAGCAGTACTTC. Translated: CASRTGGTAPYEQYF.